The 28 T cell receptor beta chains listed next were all sequenced from one sample in a study of metastatic and nonmetastatic thyroid tumors (dated by TCRdb to about 2020). No treatment had been received by any patient before thyroid surgery. To prepare the library, PCR was applied. Sequencing used an Illumina HiSeq 4000. Starting from the raw public reads, TCRdb applied fastp trimming at Q25, assembled clones with MiXCR and retained in-frame beta chains. This sample has 8,000 to 9,000 clones in its table, and roughly a quarter of those were observed once. The ten largest account for less than 30% of the sample. Sequenced material: tumor tissue. These receptors were taken from a female donor with papillary thyroid cancer or a benign thyroid nodule (not recorded which). Some clones in this sample may be carry-over from other donors' samples.

This clone was seen only once. This chain links TRBV7-2 with TRBJ2-7; D gene ambiguous. The V end was cut by 1 base, the J end by 2 bases, with 12 bases between. CDR3 length: 15 residues. Germline CDR1 reads SGHTA; CDR2 reads FQGNSA. The chain's CDR3 is CASSLGRSLPYEQYF. CDR3 nucleotide sequence: TGTGCCAGCAGCTTAGGTAGGAGTTTGCCCTACGAGCAGTACTTC.

This clone was counted at least ten times. The chain recombines TRBV30 with TRBJ1-1, with no clear D. The CDR3 extends over 14 amino acids. From germline, CDR1 is GTSNPN and CDR2 SVGIG (reference sequence). Trimming stripped 0 bases from V and 0 bases from J, with 8 bases between. CDR3 sequence (DNA): TGTGCCTGGAGTGTAGTCCCGATGAACACTGAAGCTTTCTTT. Its protein is CAWSVVPMNTEAFF.

The chain carries TRBV18 and TRBJ1-3; D uncertain. The CDR3 spans 15 residues. Trimming stripped 3 bases from V and 2 bases from J, with 11 bases between. CDR1 and CDR2 from the germline V gene are KGHSH and LQKENI. The CDR3 sequence is CASSPPVGAGNTIYF. The CDR3 DNA sequence: TGTGCCAGCTCACCCCCTGTCGGGGCTGGAAACACCATATATTTT.

This clone was recorded at least ten times. This chain links TRBV10-3 with TRBJ2-1; no clear D gene. There are 12 residues in the CDR3. The germline CDR1 and CDR2 sequences are ENHRY and SYGVKD. Trimming stripped 2 bases from V and 9 bases from J, with 8 bases between. CDR3 protein: CAISEIVREQFF. CDR3 nucleotide sequence: TGTGCCATCAGTGAGATCGTACGTGAGCAGTTCTTC.

V and J are TRBV6-2 or TRBV6-3 and TRBJ1-5; 9 positions match TRBD1. Trimming removed 6 bases from V and 3 bases from J; junction bases left unmatched: 6. Germline-derived CDR1 and CDR2 are MNHEY and SVGEGT. The length of the CDR3 is 15 residues. Here the CDR3 reads CASSWTGESNQPQHF. The CDR3 DNA follows: TGTGCCAGCAGCTGGACAGGGGAGTCCAATCAGCCCCAGCATTTT.

This clone was observed at least ten times. The chain joins TRBV12-3 or TRBV12-4 to TRBJ2-7, with a weak D call TRBD1 (5 bases). CDR3 length: 12 amino acids. V lost 9 bases and J 2 bases, leaving 11 bases between the germline ends. The CDR3 sequence is CARPTVAYEQYF. The CDR3 nucleotides are TGTGCCAGACCGACAGTTGCCTACGAGCAGTACTTC.

By frequency in the sample, this clone is medium-sized. The rearrangement joins TRBV19 to TRBJ2-3; either TRBD1 or TRBD2 may supply D (5 bases each). The CDR3 covers 13 residues. From germline, CDR1 is LNHDA and CDR2 SQIVND (reference sequence). Trimming left V 8 bases short and J 4 bases short, with 13 bases between. The CDR3 protein is CASRDHTPDTQYF. CDR3 sequence (DNA): TGTGCCAGTCGGGACCATACTCCAGATACGCAGTATTTT. The full variable domain, its missing parts supplied by reference TRBV19 and TRBJ2-3, is DGGITQSPKYLFRKEGQNVTLSCEQNLNHDAMYWYRQDPGQGLRLIYYSQIVNDFQKGDIAEGYSVSREKKESFPLTVTSAQKNPTAFYLCASRDHTPDTQYFGPGTRLTVL.

This clone was counted between two and nine times. This sequence joins TRBV10-2 and TRBJ2-7; either TRBD1 or TRBD2 may fit D (5 bases each). V lost 4 bases and J 7 bases, leaving 17 bases between the germline ends. This CDR3 has 14 residues. Germline-derived CDR1 and CDR2 are WSHSY and SAAADI. CDR3 loop: CASSARGWGREQYF. CDR3 nucleotide sequence: TGCGCCAGCAGTGCAAGGGGATGGGGGAGAGAGCAGTACTTC.

This clone has only a few counts. The CDR3, as DNA: TGTGCCAGCACCGGGACAGGGGATTACGAGCAGTACTTC. This sequence encodes CASTGTGDYEQYF. The V gene is TRBV6-4, the J gene TRBJ2-7; TRBD1 matches at 10 bases. The junction had 4 bases not matched to a gene; V was cut back by 7 bases and J by 4 bases. Germline CDR1 reads MRHNA; CDR2 reads SNTAGT. The CDR3 covers 13 residues.

By its share, this clone is medium-sized. The genes are TRBV10-3 and TRBJ2-3, with TRBD1 matching over 12 bases. The germline V gene has CDR1 ENHRY and CDR2 SYGVKD. The CDR3 runs to 16 residues. The junction had 9 bases not matched to a gene; V was cut back by 7 bases and J by 4 bases. CDR3 nucleotide sequence: TGTGCCATCACCGACCCGGGACAGGGGGCGGCAGATACGCAGTATTTT. Amino acid sequence: CAITDPGQGAADTQYF.

This clone is classed as medium-sized (0.01 to 0.1%). This chain uses TRBV20-1 with TRBJ2-7; D is ambiguous. CDR3 length: 13 amino acids. V shed 3 bases and J shed 2 bases, with 11 bases lying between them. Germline V lookup: CDR1 DFQATT, CDR2 SNEGSKA (reference sequence). The CDR3 protein is CSARLAATYEQYF. The CDR3 region has the DNA TGCAGTGCTAGGTTGGCAGCTACCTACGAGCAGTACTTC.

The chain uses TRBV6-2 or TRBV6-3 and TRBJ2-7; 9 bases are shared with TRBD1. Germline values: CDR1 MNHEY, CDR2 SVGEGT. The CDR3 runs to 14 residues. V trimming: 6 bases; J trimming: 6 bases; junction bases outside the gene matches: 9. The CDR3 loop reads CASRYEQGAGEQYF. CDR3 bases: TGTGCCAGCAGGTACGAACAGGGGGCAGGCGAGCAGTACTTC.

This clone has ten or more counts. The chain employs TRBV12-3 or TRBV12-4 and TRBJ1-1, with 8 bases fitting TRBD1. V gave up 5 bases and J gave up 7 bases; unmatched junction bases: 3. The length of the CDR3 is 12 residues. CDR3 nucleotide sequence: TGTGCCAGCAGTGGACAGGGCAATGAAGCTTTCTTT. It yields the protein CASSGQGNEAFF.

This clone was seen more than once but under ten times. The genes are TRBV2 and TRBJ2-7, with TRBD1 identical over 8 bases. The CDR3 totals 15 residues. The junction had 4 bases not matched to a gene; V was cut back by 0 bases and J by 3 bases. Germline V gene data show CDR1 as SNHLY and CDR2 as FYNNEI. CDR3 amino acids: CASSEAGQGNYEQYF. CDR3 DNA: TGTGCCAGCAGTGAAGCAGGACAGGGAAACTACGAGCAGTACTTC.

This clone was seen more than once but under ten times. V is TRBV29-1 and J is TRBJ1-2, with 9 bases fitting TRBD1. After removal of 3 bases from V and 7 bases from J, the junction contained 3 bases not matched to a gene. CDR3 size: 12 residues. Germline loops: CDR1 SQVTM, CDR2 ANQGSEA. The CDR3, as DNA: TGCAGCGTTGATCGACAGGGGGGTGGCTACACCTTC. Its translation: CSVDRQGGGYTF. Combining the CDR3 with reference TRBV29-1 and TRBJ1-2 gives the whole variable domain SAVISQKPSRDICQRGTSLTIQCQVDSQVTMMFWYRQQPGQSLTLIATANQGSEATYESGFVIDKFPISRPNLTFSTLTVSNMSPEDSSIYLCSVDRQGGGYTFGSGTRLTVV.

The rearrangement links TRBV5-6 to TRBJ1-5; 7 nucleotides agree with TRBD1. This CDR3 contains 18 residues. The germline V gene has CDR1 SGHDT and CDR2 YYEEEE. Germline trimming cut 1 base from V and 0 bases from J; bases unmatched to any gene: 10. The CDR3 region is CASSLPTPGQNSNQPQHF. DNA of the CDR3: TGTGCCAGCAGCTTGCCAACTCCGGGACAGAATAGCAATCAGCCCCAGCATTTT.

The chain recombines TRBV6-1 with TRBJ2-3; 10 nucleotides align to TRBD2. Germline CDR1 is MNHNS and CDR2 is SASEGT. The CDR3 spans 15 residues. V shed 6 bases and J 5 bases; nucleotides not matched to a gene: 8. The CDR3 DNA sequence: TGTGCCAGCAGAGGTTCTAGCGGGAGCGGAGATACGCAGTATTTT. Translating it yields CASRGSSGSGDTQYF.

This clone was counted a single time. The chain carries TRBV9 and TRBJ2-3, with D perhaps TRBD1 (5 bases). V gave up 0 bases and J gave up 0 bases, with 17 bases separating them. This CDR3 is built from 18 residues. Germline CDR1 and CDR2: SGDLS and YYNGEE. The CDR3: CASSVGSRVLASTDTQYF. DNA for the CDR3: TGTGCCAGCAGCGTAGGTAGCAGGGTACTCGCTAGCACAGATACGCAGTATTTT.

Judged by abundance, this clone is medium-sized. The chain employs TRBV7-9 and TRBJ2-5, with D perhaps given as TRBD1 or TRBD2 (6 bases each). Germline assignment: CDR1 SEHNR and CDR2 FQNEAQ (reference sequence). This CDR3 spans 13 amino acids. Deletions cut 0 bases from V and 5 bases from J, with 7 bases between. The CDR3 sequence: CASSLAGGETQYF. In DNA form, the CDR3 reads TGTGCCAGCAGCTTAGCGGGGGGCGAGACCCAGTACTTC.

This clone showed up just a few times. The chain combines TRBV28 with TRBJ1-6, with D possibly matching TRBD1 (5 bases). V was pared by 2 bases and J by 8 bases, with 19 bases between. The CDR3 loop spans 17 amino acids. From germline, CDR1 is MDHEN and CDR2 SYDVKM. CDR3 DNA sequence: TGTGCCAGCAGTTTACCCGCGTTTGGGGGATTGGATTCACCCCTCCACTTT. This sequence encodes CASSLPAFGGLDSPLHF.

This clone showed up many times. The chain has TRBV11-2 and TRBJ1-2; the D is unclear. The V and J ends lost 3 bases and 2 bases respectively, with 10 bases between them. This CDR3 comprises 14 residues. Germline loops: CDR1 SGHAT, CDR2 FQNNGV. The CDR3 DNA follows: TGTGCCAGCAGCTTTACAGCGGAGAACTATGGCTACACCTTC. As protein: CASSFTAENYGYTF. Using reference TRBV11-2 and TRBJ1-2 for the parts outside the CDR3, the full variable domain is EAGVAQSPRYKIIEKRQSVAFWCNPISGHATLYWYQQILGQGPKLLIQFQNNGVVDDSQLPKDRFSAERLKGVDSTLKIQPAKLEDSAVYLCASSFTAENYGYTFGSGTRLTVV.

This clone is deemed large. The chain carries TRBV6-1 and TRBJ1-2, with 7 nucleotides matching TRBD1. This CDR3 has 15 residues. V lost 0 bases to trimming and J lost 4 bases; unmatched junction nucleotides: 5. The germline V gene encodes CDR1 MNHNS and CDR2 SASEGT. This chain's CDR3 is CASSEAQSGGYGYTF. CDR3 DNA: TGTGCCAGCAGTGAAGCGCAGTCAGGGGGCTATGGCTACACCTTC.

The chain recombines TRBV5-1 with TRBJ2-3; 7 nucleotides agree with TRBD2. V shed 0 bases and J 1 base; nucleotides not matched to a gene: 5. The CDR3 extends over 16 amino acids. CDR1 SGHRS and CDR2 YFSETQ come from the germline V gene. The DNA of the CDR3 is TGCGCCAGCAGCTTGGAACAACTAGCGCGCACAGATACGCAGTATTTT. Protein sequence: CASSLEQLARTDTQYF.

There are a few counts of this clone. This sequence joins TRBV6-5 and TRBJ1-2, with TRBD1 matching 7 bases. The V and J ends lost 0 bases and 8 bases, in that order; junction bases with no gene match: 3. From germline, CDR1 is MNHEY and CDR2 SVGAGI. The CDR3 has 13 residues. The CDR3 here is CASSYSTGTGYTF. In DNA form, the CDR3 reads TGTGCCAGCAGTTACTCGACAGGGACCGGCTACACCTTC.

The chain uses TRBV12-5 and TRBJ1-1; D is undetermined. Germline V gives CDR1 LGHNT, CDR2 FRNRAP. The germline V and J ends were trimmed by 3 bases and 4 bases, with 12 bases remaining between them. The CDR3 runs to 14 residues. This CDR3 is CASGLPSRSTEAFF. CDR3 DNA sequence: TGTGCTAGTGGTTTACCAAGCCGGTCCACTGAAGCTTTCTTT.

As concerns this clone: Mismatch with germline at one junction end may stem from a read error. The V and J genes are TRBV2 and TRBJ2-3; no clear D. The CDR3 sequence is 13 residues long. Germline V gene data show CDR1 as SNHLY and CDR2 as FYNNEI. CDR3 DNA sequence: TGTTCCAGCTGGGCTCGAAGCACATATACGCAGTATTTT. It is translated as CSSWARSTYTQYF. The full variable domain, with the rest looked up from reference TRBV2 and TRBJ2-3, is EPEVTQTPSHQVTQMGQEVILRCVPISNHLYFYWYRQILGQKVEFLVSFYNNEISEKSEIFDDQFSVERPDGSNFTLKIRSTKLEDSAMYFCSSWARSTYTQYFGPGTRLTVL.

The chain recombines TRBV12-3 or TRBV12-4 with TRBJ1-2; TRBD1 matches 8 bases. There are 15 residues in the CDR3. Unmatched junction bases numbered 8, after V lost 3 bases and J lost 5 bases. The CDR3 reads CASSFRQGAGYGYTF. CDR3 coding DNA: TGTGCCAGCAGTTTCAGGCAGGGGGCTGGGTATGGCTACACCTTC.

This clone has just a few counts. J is TRBJ1-1 and V is TRBV6-1, with 7 bases identical to TRBD1. Germline loops: CDR1 MNHNS, CDR2 SASEGT. CDR3 size: 14 residues. V shed 2 bases, J shed 6 bases, and the junction held 6 bases outside the gene matches. The CDR3 region is CASSETQGVAEAFF. The CDR3 DNA reads as TGTGCCAGCAGTGAAACCCAGGGGGTCGCTGAAGCTTTCTTT.